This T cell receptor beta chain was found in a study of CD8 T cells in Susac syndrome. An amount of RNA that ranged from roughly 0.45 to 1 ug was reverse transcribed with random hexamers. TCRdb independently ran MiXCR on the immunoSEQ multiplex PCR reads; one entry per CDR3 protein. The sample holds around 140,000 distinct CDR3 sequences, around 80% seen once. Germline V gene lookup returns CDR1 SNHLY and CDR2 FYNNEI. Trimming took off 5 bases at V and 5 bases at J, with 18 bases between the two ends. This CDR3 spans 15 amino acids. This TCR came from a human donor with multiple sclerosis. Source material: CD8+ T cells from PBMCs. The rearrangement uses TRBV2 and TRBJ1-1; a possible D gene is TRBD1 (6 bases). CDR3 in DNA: TGTGCCAGCAGTCCTACGGTGGGGGGCATAACTGAAGCTTTCTTT. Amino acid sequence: CASSPTVGGITEAFF.